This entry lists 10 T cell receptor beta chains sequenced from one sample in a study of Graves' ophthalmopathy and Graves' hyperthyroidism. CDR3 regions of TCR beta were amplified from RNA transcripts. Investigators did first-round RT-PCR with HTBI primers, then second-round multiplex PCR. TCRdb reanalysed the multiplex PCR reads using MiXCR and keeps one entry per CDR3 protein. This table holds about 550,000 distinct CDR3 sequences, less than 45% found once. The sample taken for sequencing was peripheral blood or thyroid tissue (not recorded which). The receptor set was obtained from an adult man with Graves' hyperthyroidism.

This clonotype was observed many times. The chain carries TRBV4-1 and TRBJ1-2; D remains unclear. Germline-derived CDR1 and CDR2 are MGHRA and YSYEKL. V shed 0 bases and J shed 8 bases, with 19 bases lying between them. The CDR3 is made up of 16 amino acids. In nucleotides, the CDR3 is TGCGCCAGCAGCCAAGACCTCCATACCCCCTATGGGGGCTACACCTTC. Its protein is CASSQDLHTPYGGYTF.

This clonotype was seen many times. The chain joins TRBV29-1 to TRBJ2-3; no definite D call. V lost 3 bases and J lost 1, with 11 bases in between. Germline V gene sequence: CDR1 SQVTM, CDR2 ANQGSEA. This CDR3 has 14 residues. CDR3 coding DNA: TGCAGCGTTGAGACGGTTACTCGCACAGATACGCAGTATTTT. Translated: CSVETVTRTDTQYF.

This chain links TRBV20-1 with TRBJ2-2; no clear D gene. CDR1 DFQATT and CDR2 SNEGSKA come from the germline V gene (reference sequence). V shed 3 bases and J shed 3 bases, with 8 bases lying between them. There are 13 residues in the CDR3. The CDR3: CSASDFYTGELFF. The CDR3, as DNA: TGCAGTGCTAGTGACTTTTACACCGGGGAGCTGTTTTTT.

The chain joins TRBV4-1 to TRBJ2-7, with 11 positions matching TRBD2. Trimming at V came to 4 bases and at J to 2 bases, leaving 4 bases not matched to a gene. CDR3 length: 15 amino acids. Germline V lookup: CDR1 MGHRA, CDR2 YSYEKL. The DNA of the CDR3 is TGCGCCAGCAGCCCCATAGCGGGAGGGCCCTACGAGCAGTACTTC. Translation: CASSPIAGGPYEQYF.

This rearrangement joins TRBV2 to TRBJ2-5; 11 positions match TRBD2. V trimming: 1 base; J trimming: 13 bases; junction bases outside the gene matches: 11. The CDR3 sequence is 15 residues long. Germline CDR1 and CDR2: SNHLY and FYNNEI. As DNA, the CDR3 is TGTGCCAGCAGTGAAGTTGAAACTAGCGGGGGCCTCCCGTACTTC. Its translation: CASSEVETSGGLPYF.

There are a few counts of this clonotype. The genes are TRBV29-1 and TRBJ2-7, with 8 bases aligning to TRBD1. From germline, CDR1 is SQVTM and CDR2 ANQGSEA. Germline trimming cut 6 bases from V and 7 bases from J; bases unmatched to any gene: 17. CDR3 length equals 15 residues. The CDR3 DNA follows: TGCAGCGTCACGGGCCTCAGGGGGCGCGGTAATGAGCAGTACTTC. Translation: CSVTGLRGRGNEQYF.

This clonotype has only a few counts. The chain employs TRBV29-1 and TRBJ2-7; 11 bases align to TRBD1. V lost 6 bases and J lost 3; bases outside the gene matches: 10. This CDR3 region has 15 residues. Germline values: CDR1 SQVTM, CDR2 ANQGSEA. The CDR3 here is CSVHYRDRGDYEQYF. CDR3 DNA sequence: TGCAGCGTCCACTACCGGGACAGGGGGGACTACGAGCAGTACTTC.

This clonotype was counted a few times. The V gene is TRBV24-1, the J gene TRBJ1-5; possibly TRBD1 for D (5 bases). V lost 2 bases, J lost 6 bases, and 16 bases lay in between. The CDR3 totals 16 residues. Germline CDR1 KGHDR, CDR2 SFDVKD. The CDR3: CATSDSGGGGSQPQHF. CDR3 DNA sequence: TGTGCCACCAGTGATTCCGGGGGGGGGGGAAGTCAGCCCCAGCATTTT.

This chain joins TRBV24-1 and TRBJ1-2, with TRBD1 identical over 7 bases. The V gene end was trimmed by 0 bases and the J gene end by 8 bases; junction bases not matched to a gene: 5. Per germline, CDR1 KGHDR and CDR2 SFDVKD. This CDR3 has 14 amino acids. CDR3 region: CATSDLTGAGGYTF. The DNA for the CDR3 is TGTGCCACCAGTGATTTGACAGGGGCGGGAGGCTACACCTTC.

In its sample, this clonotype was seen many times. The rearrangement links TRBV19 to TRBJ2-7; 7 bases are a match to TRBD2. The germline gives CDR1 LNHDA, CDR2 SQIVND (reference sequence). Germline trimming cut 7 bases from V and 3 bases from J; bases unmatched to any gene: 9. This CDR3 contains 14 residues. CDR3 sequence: CASTRGLGIYEQYF. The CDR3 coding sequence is TGTGCCAGTACCCGAGGACTAGGGATCTACGAGCAGTACTTC. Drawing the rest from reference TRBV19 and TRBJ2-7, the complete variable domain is DGGITQSPKYLFRKEGQNVTLSCEQNLNHDAMYWYRQDPGQGLRLIYYSQIVNDFQKGDIAEGYSVSREKKESFPLTVTSAQKNPTAFYLCASTRGLGIYEQYFGPGTRLTVT.